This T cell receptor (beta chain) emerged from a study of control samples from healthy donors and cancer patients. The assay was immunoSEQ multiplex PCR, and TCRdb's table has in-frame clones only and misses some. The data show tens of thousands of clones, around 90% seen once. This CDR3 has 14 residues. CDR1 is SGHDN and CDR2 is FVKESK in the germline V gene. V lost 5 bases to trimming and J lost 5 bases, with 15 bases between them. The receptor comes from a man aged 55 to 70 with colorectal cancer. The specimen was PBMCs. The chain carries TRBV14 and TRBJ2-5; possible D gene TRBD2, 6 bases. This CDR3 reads CASSGREFWETQYF. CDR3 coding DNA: TGTGCCAGCAGCGGACGGGAGTTCTGGGAGACCCAGTACTTC.